Listed below are T cell receptor beta chains from one sample, sequenced in a study of regulatory T cells in long-lasting Graves disease. TCRdb reanalysed the multiplex PCR reads using MiXCR and keeps one entry per CDR3 protein. The sample yields over 400,000 distinct CDR3 sequences, 11% to 15% seen once. This same sample was also taken into another study, of T cells in Graves' hyperthyroidism and ophthalmopathy.

Sequenced material: peripheral blood mononuclear cells (PBMCs), taken at new diagnosis, from a patient treated with antithyroid drugs. All receptors derive from a woman aged 45-65 years with Graves disease. The CDR3 runs from the conserved cysteine through the conserved F or W. A D gene is named only where the DNA matches it firmly. Some rows mark clone size as missing; the rest say once, few, many or name a class of expanded clone.

>TRBV5-1|.|TRBJ2-5|TRBD2
CASSLTSGNQETQYF
TGTGCCAGCAGCCTAACTAGCGGGAACCAAGAGACCCAGTACTTC
>TRBV20-1|few|TRBJ1-2|TRBD1
CSAPGTDNYGYTF
TGCAGTGCCCCCGGGACAGATAACTATGGCTACACCTTC
>TRBV5-8|few|TRBJ2-7|.
CASSWTYSSYEQYF
TGTGCCAGCAGCTGGACGTATAGCTCCTACGAGCAGTACTTC
>TRBV7-9|few|TRBJ1-3|.
CASIWSGASNTIYF
TGTGCCAGCATTTGGAGTGGGGCTTCTAACACCATATATTTT
>TRBV28|many|TRBJ2-3|TRBD2
CASSLWTPYSGRTDTQYF
TGTGCCAGCAGTTTATGGACTCCCTATAGCGGGAGGACAGATACGCAGTATTTT
>TRBV2|many|TRBJ2-3|.
CASSAWGGRTDTQYF
TGTGCCAGCAGTGCTTGGGGGGGGCGGACAGATACGCAGTATTTT
>TRBV3-1|.|TRBJ2-2|.
CASSRGGAGELFF
TGTGCCAGCAGCCGAGGTGGGGCCGGGGAGCTGTTTTTT
>TRBV5-4|many|TRBJ2-5|TRBD2
CASSRQIAGRQETQYF
TGTGCCAGCAGCCGACAGATAGCGGGAAGACAAGAGACCCAGTACTTC
>TRBV24-1|.|TRBJ2-1|TRBD2
CATRVWRESPGNEQFF
TGTGCCACCAGGGTATGGCGGGAGAGTCCGGGGAATGAGCAGTTCTTC
>TRBV7-9|many|TRBJ2-7|.
CATLDSSFEQYF
TGTGCCACCCTGGACAGCTCCTTCGAGCAGTACTTC
>TRBV5-1|.|TRBJ2-5|.
CASSQRESPAHRETQYF
TGCGCCAGCAGCCAAAGAGAGTCGCCAGCTCATCGAGAGACCCAGTACTTC
>TRBV7-3|many|TRBJ2-1|TRBD2
CASSLLAGGEGEQFF
TGTGCCAGCAGCTTACTAGCGGGAGGGGAAGGTGAGCAGTTCTTC
>TRBV12-3/TRBV12-4|many|TRBJ2-5|TRBD1
CASSRTGGSGETQYF
TGTGCCAGCAGTCGGACAGGGGGCTCAGGAGAGACCCAGTACTTC
>TRBV9|many|TRBJ1-4|.
CASSVDGRTNEKLFF
TGTGCCAGCAGCGTAGACGGCAGAACTAATGAAAAACTGTTTTTT
>TRBV6-2/TRBV6-3|many|TRBJ2-1|TRBD2
CASSYNSGKGRVEQFF
TGTGCCAGCAGTTACAATAGCGGGAAGGGTAGGGTGGAGCAGTTCTTC
>TRBV28|many|TRBJ2-7|.
CASSYPGRSYEQYF
TGTGCCAGCAGTTACCCGGGACGGTCCTACGAGCAGTACTTC
>TRBV4-1|few|TRBJ1-4|.
CASSQDSYSPATNEKLFF
TGCGCCAGCAGCCAAGACAGTTACAGCCCTGCAACTAATGAAAAACTGTTTTTT
>TRBV24-1|many|TRBJ1-1|.
CATSDPNTEAFF
TGTGCCACCAGTGATCCGAACACTGAAGCTTTCTTT
>TRBV7-2|many|TRBJ1-5|.
CASSLVGRSNQPQHF
TGTGCCAGCAGCTTAGTGGGTCGGAGCAATCAGCCCCAGCATTTT
>TRBV28|.|TRBJ1-1|.
CASIRAANTEAFF
TGTGCCAGCATCAGGGCTGCGAACACTGAAGCTTTCTTT
>TRBV10-3|few|TRBJ2-3|.
CAISGSRTDTQYF
TGTGCCATCAGTGGGTCCCGCACAGATACGCAGTATTTT
>TRBV11-2|many|TRBJ2-1|TRBD2
CASTAGADREQFF
TGTGCCAGCACGGCGGGAGCGGATCGCGAGCAGTTCTTC
>TRBV6-2/TRBV6-3|few|TRBJ2-3|.
CASSEGRDTDTQYF
TGTGCCAGCAGTGAGGGACGGGACACAGATACGCAGTATTTT
>TRBV20-1|few|TRBJ2-3|TRBD2
CSAPAQGGAGGLQDTQYF
TGCAGTGCTCCCGCACAGGGAGGAGCGGGAGGACTGCAGGATACGCAGTATTTT
>TRBV12-3/TRBV12-4|many|TRBJ1-1|.
CASRIGVVTEAFF
TGTGCCAGCAGGATAGGGGTTGTCACTGAAGCTTTCTTT
>TRBV20-1|.|TRBJ2-5|TRBD2
CSASRTGTSGSMGTQYF
TGCAGTGCTAGTAGGACCGGGACTAGCGGGAGTATGGGGACCCAGTACTTC
>TRBV28|many|TRBJ2-7|.
CASSKPAGYEQYF
TGTGCCAGCAGTAAACCTGCGGGATACGAGCAGTACTTC
>TRBV3-1|many|TRBJ2-1|.
CASSYLPQEPYNEQFF
TGTGCCAGCAGCTACCTCCCGCAGGAACCATACAATGAGCAGTTCTTC
>TRBV24-1|many|TRBJ2-2|TRBD1
CATSDRGTGTSTGELFF
TGTGCCACCAGTGATCGCGGGACAGGGACCAGCACCGGGGAGCTGTTTTTT
>TRBV28|many|TRBJ1-2|.
CASSFDSNYGYTF
TGTGCCAGCAGTTTCGACAGTAACTATGGCTACACCTTC
>TRBV30|.|TRBJ2-6|.
CAWSVPPGPSGANVLTF
TGTGCCTGGAGTGTACCCCCCGGACCCTCTGGGGCCAACGTCCTGACTTTC
>TRBV3-1|few|TRBJ2-7|.
CASSQDISETYEQYF
TGTGCCAGCAGCCAAGATATTAGCGAGACCTACGAGCAGTACTTC
>TRBV2|many|TRBJ2-1|.
CASEASPYNEQFF
TGTGCCAGCGAAGCGTCTCCTTACAATGAGCAGTTCTTC
>TRBV4-1|few|TRBJ1-5|TRBD1
CASSQMVGQGLNQPQHF
TGCGCCAGCAGCCAAATGGTCGGACAGGGGTTGAATCAGCCCCAGCATTTT
>TRBV20-1|many|TRBJ1-1|.
CSGAEYGQFSMNTEAFF
TGCAGTGGAGCTGAGTATGGACAGTTCTCCATGAACACTGAAGCTTTCTTT
>TRBV28|many|TRBJ2-1|TRBD1
CASLDRVGRSSYNEQFF
TGTGCCAGCCTAGACAGGGTCGGAAGAAGCTCCTACAATGAGCAGTTCTTC
>TRBV6-1|many|TRBJ2-7|.
CASRPPVASYEQYF
TGTGCCAGCAGGCCTCCGGTGGCTTCCTACGAGCAGTACTTC
>TRBV11-2|many|TRBJ2-6|.
CASSLKGHSLLSGANVLTF
TGTGCCAGCAGCTTAAAGGGACACTCGCTTCTCTCTGGGGCCAACGTCCTGACTTTC
>TRBV7-8|many|TRBJ2-1|TRBD2
CASGLAGVNEQFF
TGTGCCAGCGGACTAGCGGGAGTCAATGAGCAGTTCTTC
>TRBV9|many|TRBJ1-5|.
CASSVDGLNQPQHF
TGTGCCAGCAGCGTAGATGGTCTCAATCAGCCCCAGCATTTT
>TRBV11-2|many|TRBJ2-7|.
CASSLTLDNSYEQYF
TGTGCCAGCAGCCTCACTCTAGATAACTCCTACGAGCAGTACTTC
>TRBV4-1|many|TRBJ1-1|.
CASSQGEQGTEAFF
TGCGCCAGCAGCCAAGGGGAACAGGGTACTGAAGCTTTCTTT
>TRBV20-1|many|TRBJ2-1|TRBD2
CSARTSGRNEQFF
TGCAGTGCTCGGACTAGCGGGAGGAATGAGCAGTTCTTC
>TRBV28|many|TRBJ2-2|.
CASSQVLRDTGELFF
TGTGCCAGCAGCCAAGTCCTAAGGGACACCGGGGAGCTGTTTTTT
>TRBV19|many|TRBJ2-7|.
CASSIAGLGYEQYF
TGTGCCAGTAGTATAGCAGGGTTAGGCTACGAGCAGTACTTC
>TRBV12-3/TRBV12-4|many|TRBJ1-5|.
CASTPQGLGVQPQHF
TGTGCCAGCACCCCTCAGGGGTTAGGGGTTCAGCCCCAGCATTTT
>TRBV5-1|many|TRBJ2-3|TRBD1
CASSPAGQGTDTQYF
TGCGCCAGCAGCCCGGCGGGACAGGGGACAGATACGCAGTATTTT
>TRBV28|many|TRBJ2-3|TRBD2
CASSILAGEGDTQYF
TGTGCCAGCAGTATCCTAGCGGGAGAAGGAGATACGCAGTATTTT
>TRBV18|many|TRBJ2-7|.
CASSPPGTPYEQYF
TGTGCCAGCTCACCACCGGGGACCCCCTACGAGCAGTACTTC
>TRBV29-1|few|TRBJ2-1|.
CSVESTTKYNEQFF
TGCAGCGTTGAGAGCACCACTAAGTACAATGAGCAGTTCTTC
>TRBV27|few|TRBJ2-7|.
CASSPPQGEGGYEQYF
TGTGCCAGCAGTCCCCCCCAGGGGGAGGGAGGATACGAGCAGTACTTC
>TRBV7-9|.|TRBJ2-3|.
CASSPPDWADTQYF
TGTGCCAGCAGCCCACCTGACTGGGCAGATACGCAGTATTTT
>TRBV20-1|many|TRBJ2-3|.
CSARRKLSTDTQYF
TGCAGTGCTAGACGAAAGCTAAGCACAGATACGCAGTATTTT
>TRBV12-3/TRBV12-4|many|TRBJ2-2|TRBD2
CASSPTSGDGELFF
TGTGCCAGCAGTCCCACTAGCGGAGACGGGGAGCTGTTTTTT
>TRBV2|many|TRBJ2-2|.
CASSGGGLGGTGELFF
TGTGCCAGCAGTGGGGGGGGGCTCGGTGGCACCGGGGAGCTGTTTTTT
>TRBV29-1|once|TRBJ1-1|TRBD1
CSVEEDRVEAFF
TGCAGCGTTGAAGAGGACAGGGTTGAAGCTTTCTTT
>TRBV18|.|TRBJ2-3|TRBD1
CASSPPGQGADTQYF
TGTGCCAGCTCACCACCGGGACAGGGAGCAGATACGCAGTATTTT
>TRBV9|few|TRBJ1-2|.
CASSEDGLNYGYTF
TGTGCCAGCAGCGAAGACGGCTTAAACTATGGCTACACCTTC
>TRBV2|many|TRBJ2-3|TRBD2
CASSATGLVFGTDTQYF
TGTGCCAGCAGTGCAACGGGACTAGTTTTCGGCACAGATACGCAGTATTTT